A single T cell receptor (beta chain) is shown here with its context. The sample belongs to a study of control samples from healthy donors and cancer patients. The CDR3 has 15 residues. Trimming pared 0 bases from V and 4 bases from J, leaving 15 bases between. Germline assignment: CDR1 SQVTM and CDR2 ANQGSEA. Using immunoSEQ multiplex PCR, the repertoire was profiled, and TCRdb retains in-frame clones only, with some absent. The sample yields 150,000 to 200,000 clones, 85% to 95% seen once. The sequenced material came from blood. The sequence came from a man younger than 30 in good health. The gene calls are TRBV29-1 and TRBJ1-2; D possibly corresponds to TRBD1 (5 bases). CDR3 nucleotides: TGCAGCGTTGAAGATTGGGGCCAGGGCACCTATGGCTACACCTTC. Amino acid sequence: CSVEDWGQGTYGYTF. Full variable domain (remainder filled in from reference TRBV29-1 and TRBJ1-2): SAVISQKPSRDICQRGTSLTIQCQVDSQVTMMFWYRQQPGQSLTLIATANQGSEATYESGFVIDKFPISRPNLTFSTLTVSNMSPEDSSIYLCSVEDWGQGTYGYTFGSGTRLTVV.